This TCR beta chain was recorded in a study of blood T cell repertoires in COVID-19. On the study more broadly: COVID-19 samples collected from the United States, Italy and Spain covered acute and convalescent phases.

Here immunoSEQ multiplex PCR was the method, and the copy in TCRdb shows in-frame clones only, minus some. The table includes around 300,000 clones, roughly 90% detected once. This TCR derives from a man aged 18-30 years with active or convalescent COVID-19. The sequencing sample was made of peripheral blood.

The CDR3 spells CASRSTGDAGNTIYF. The CDR3 DNA reads as TGTGCCAGCAGGTCTACAGGGGATGCTGGAAACACCATATATTTT. The chain employs TRBV6-5 and TRBJ1-3; 7 bases agree with TRBD1. CDR1 MNHEY and CDR2 SVGAGI come from the germline V gene. CDR3 length: 15 residues. V lost 6 bases to trimming and J lost 2 bases; unmatched junction nucleotides: 7.